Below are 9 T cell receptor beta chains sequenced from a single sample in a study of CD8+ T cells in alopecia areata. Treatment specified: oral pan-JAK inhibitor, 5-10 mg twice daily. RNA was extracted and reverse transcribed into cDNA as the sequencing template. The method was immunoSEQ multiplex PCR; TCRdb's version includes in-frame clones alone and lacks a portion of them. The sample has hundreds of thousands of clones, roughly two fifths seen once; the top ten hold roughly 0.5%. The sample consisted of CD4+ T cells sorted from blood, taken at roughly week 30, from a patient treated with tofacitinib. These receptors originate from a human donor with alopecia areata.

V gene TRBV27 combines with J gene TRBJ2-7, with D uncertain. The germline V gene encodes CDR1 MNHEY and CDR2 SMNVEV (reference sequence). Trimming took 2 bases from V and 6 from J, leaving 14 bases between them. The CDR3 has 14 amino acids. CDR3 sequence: CASSLAGRPSEQYF. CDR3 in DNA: TGTGCCAGCAGTTTAGCCGGAAGGCCGAGCGAGCAGTACTTC.

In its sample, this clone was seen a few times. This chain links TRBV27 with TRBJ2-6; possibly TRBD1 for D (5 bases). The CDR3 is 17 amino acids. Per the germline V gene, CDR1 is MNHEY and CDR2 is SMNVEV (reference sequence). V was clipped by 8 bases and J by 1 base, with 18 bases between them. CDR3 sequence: CASGRRLRGSGANVLTF. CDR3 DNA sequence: TGTGCCAGCGGCCGTCGGCTTAGGGGTTCTGGGGCCAACGTCCTGACTTTC.

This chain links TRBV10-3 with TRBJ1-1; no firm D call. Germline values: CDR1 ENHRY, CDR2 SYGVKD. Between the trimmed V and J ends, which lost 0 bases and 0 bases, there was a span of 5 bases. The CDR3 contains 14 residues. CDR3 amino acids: CAISESPLNTEAFF. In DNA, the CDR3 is TGTGCCATCAGTGAGTCTCCTTTGAACACTGAAGCTTTCTTT.

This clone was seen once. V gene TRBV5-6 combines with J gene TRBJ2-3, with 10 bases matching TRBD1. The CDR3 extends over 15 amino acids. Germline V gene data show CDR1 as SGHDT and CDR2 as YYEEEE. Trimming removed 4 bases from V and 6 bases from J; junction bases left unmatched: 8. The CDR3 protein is CASSRGQGIGDTQYF. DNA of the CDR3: TGTGCCAGCAGCCGGGGACAGGGGATTGGGGATACGCAGTATTTT. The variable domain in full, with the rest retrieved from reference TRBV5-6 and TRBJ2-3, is DAGVTQSPTHLIKTRGQQVTLRCSPKSGHDTVSWYQQALGQGPQFIFQYYEEEERQRGNFPDRFSGHQFPNYSSELNVNALLLGDSALYLCASSRGQGIGDTQYFGPGTRLTVL.

The CDR3 reads CSAGGGAAYEQYF. The CDR3 coding sequence is TGCAGCGCTGGAGGGGGGGCCGCCTACGAGCAGTACTTC. The gene calls are TRBV29-1 and TRBJ2-7; D might be TRBD2 (7 bases). V was shortened by 7 bases and J by 2 bases, with 15 bases between the two germline ends. This CDR3 is 13 amino acids long. CDR1 and CDR2 from the germline V gene are SQVTM and ANQGSEA.

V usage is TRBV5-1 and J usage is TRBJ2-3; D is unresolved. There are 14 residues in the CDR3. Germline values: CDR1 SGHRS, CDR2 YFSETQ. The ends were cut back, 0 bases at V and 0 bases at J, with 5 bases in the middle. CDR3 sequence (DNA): TGCGCCAGCAGCTTGGGAGCTAGCACAGATACGCAGTATTTT. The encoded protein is CASSLGASTDTQYF.

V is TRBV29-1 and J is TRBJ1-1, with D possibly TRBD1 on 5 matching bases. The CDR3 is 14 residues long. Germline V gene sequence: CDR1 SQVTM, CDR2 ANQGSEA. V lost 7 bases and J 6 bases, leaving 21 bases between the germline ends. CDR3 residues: CSAFIRTIGAEAFF. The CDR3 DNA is TGCAGCGCATTTATAAGGACAATCGGCGCTGAAGCTTTCTTT.

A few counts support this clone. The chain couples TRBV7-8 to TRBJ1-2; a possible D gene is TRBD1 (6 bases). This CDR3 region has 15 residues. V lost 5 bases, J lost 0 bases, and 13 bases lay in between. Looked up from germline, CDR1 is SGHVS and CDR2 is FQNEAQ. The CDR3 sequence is CASSPRQGPNYGYTF. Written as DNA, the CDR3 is TGTGCCAGCAGCCCCCGGCAGGGGCCTAACTATGGCTACACCTTC.

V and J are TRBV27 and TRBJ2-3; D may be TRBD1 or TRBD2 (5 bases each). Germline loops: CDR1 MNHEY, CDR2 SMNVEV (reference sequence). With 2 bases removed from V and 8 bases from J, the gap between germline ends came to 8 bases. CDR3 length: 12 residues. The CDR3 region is CASSLAGGTQYF. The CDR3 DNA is TGTGCCAGCAGTTTAGCTGGGGGTACGCAGTATTTT.